The sequence of this TCR beta chain was determined in a study of OX40 agonist ivuxolimab in advanced cancers. Study-wide background: Treatment of patients was with ivuxolimab, an agonistic anti-OX40 (CD134) antibody. Three patients had partial responses: one hepatocellular carcinoma, two cutaneous melanoma.

Autoimmune disease history or systemic immunosuppression was exclusionary. Using immunoSEQ multiplex PCR, the repertoire was profiled, and TCRdb retains in-frame clones only, with some absent. This sample has some 73,000 clones, with approximately 90% found just once. This receptor was obtained from an adult with an advanced solid tumor such as melanoma, head and neck, liver or kidney cancer. Specimen: CD4+ or CD8+ T cells sorted from blood, collected in a trial of the OX40 agonist ivuxolimab.

For the CDR3, the DNA is TGTGCCAGCAGTGAAACTAGGGCAGAGCGGGATACGCAGTATTTT. Its translation: CASSETRAERDTQYF. The rearrangement links TRBV6-1 to TRBJ2-3, with D perhaps TRBD2 (5 bases). The CDR3 totals 15 residues. Per the germline V gene, CDR1 is MNHNS and CDR2 is SASEGT. Trimming took off 2 bases at V and 6 bases at J, with 15 bases between the two ends.